This entry lists 24 T cell receptor beta chains sequenced from one sample in a study of cytomegalovirus exposure and HLA in healthy donors (dated by TCRdb to about 2017). Library generation was performed with the immunoSEQ multiplex PCR assay. For the multiplex PCR, a mixture combining 60 forward primers for TCR Vbeta segments and 13 reverse primers for TCR Jbeta segments was used. In TCRdb, the immuneACCESS table is reduced to in-frame sequences with V and J assigned. These tables do not hold every clone; where another copy was compared, an unresolved V gene accounts for under half, and the others remain unexplained. The sample data list 200,000 to 250,000 clones, and approximately 81% of these were observed just once. The ten most abundant clones make up about 1.2% of the sample. Sequencing was carried out using PBMCs. All receptors derive from a human donor in good health.

The chain recombines TRBV5-8 with TRBJ1-4; a weak D match, TRBD1 (6 bases). The CDR3 covers 15 residues. Germline V gene lookup returns CDR1 SGHTS and CDR2 YDEGEE. Trimming shortened V by 4 bases and J by 5 bases, and 15 bases separated the two germline ends. CDR3 region: CASSIRGQSNEKLFF. CDR3 nucleotides: TGTGCCAGCAGCATTCGCGGACAGTCAAATGAAAAACTGTTTTTT.

The chain recombines TRBV14 with TRBJ1-1; D unclear. Germline values: CDR1 SGHDN, CDR2 FVKESK. Trimming took 4 bases from V and 4 from J, leaving 10 bases between them. CDR3 length: 13 residues. CDR3 region: CASSLNRGTEAFF. The CDR3 region has the DNA TGTGCCAGCAGCCTAAATCGGGGCACTGAAGCTTTCTTT. Full variable domain (outside the CDR3, taken from reference TRBV14 and TRBJ1-1): EAGVTQFPSHSVIEKGQTVTLRCDPISGHDNLYWYRRVMGKEIKFLLHFVKESKQDESGMPNNRFLAERTGGTYSTLKVQPAELEDSGVYFCASSLNRGTEAFFGQGTRLTVV.

The rearrangement links TRBV6-1 to TRBJ1-2; 8 bases align to TRBD1. V lost 4 bases and J lost 3; bases outside the gene matches: 4. The CDR3 covers 14 residues. CDR1 is MNHNS and CDR2 is SASEGT in the germline V gene. The chain's CDR3 is CASSGQTGDYGYTF. The CDR3 DNA reads TGTGCCAGCAGTGGGCAGACAGGGGACTATGGCTACACCTTC.

The chain has TRBV21-1 and TRBJ2-7; the table's TRBD2 call for D was not verified on the DNA. TRBV21-1 is recorded as a pseudogene. The CDR3 contains 16 residues. The CDR3 loop is CASSKRKRDYHYEQYF. The CDR3 DNA follows: TGTGCCAGCAGCAAAAGAAAAAGGGACTACCACTACGAGCAGTACTTC.

CDR3 protein: CASSPPRAGSTDTQYF. CDR3 sequence (DNA): TGTGCCAGCTCACCACCGAGAGCGGGGAGCACAGATACGCAGTATTTT. This chain links TRBV18 with TRBJ2-3; 7 nucleotides agree with TRBD2. The CDR3 consists of 16 residues. Germline lookup yields CDR1 KGHSH and CDR2 LQKENI. Losses at the gene ends were 0 bases for V and 0 bases for J; bases not matched to a gene: 3.

The chain recombines TRBV28 with TRBJ2-5; 10 bases map to TRBD2. The CDR3 loop spans 17 amino acids. CDR1 and CDR2 from the germline V gene are MDHEN and SYDVKM. The trim removed 7 bases at V and 0 bases at J, leaving 11 bases unmatched. The CDR3 sequence is CASNSILAGENQETQYF. The CDR3 DNA follows: TGTGCCAGCAACTCGATCCTAGCGGGAGAAAACCAAGAGACCCAGTACTTC.

V and J are TRBV7-9 and TRBJ1-1; the D gene is possibly TRBD1 (6 bases). This CDR3 has 14 residues. The germline V gene encodes CDR1 SEHNR and CDR2 FQNEAQ (reference sequence). Trimming shortened V by 1 base and J by 2 bases, and 8 bases separated the two germline ends. The CDR3: CASSLGTDNTEAFF. DNA for the CDR3: TGTGCCAGCAGCTTAGGGACAGACAACACTGAAGCTTTCTTT.

The CDR3 DNA follows: TGTGCCAGCAGCCGACAGGGGAACCAGAACACTGAAGCTTTCTTT. Its protein product is CASSRQGNQNTEAFF. The V and J genes are TRBV7-2 and TRBJ1-1; 8 bases align to TRBD1. Looked up from germline, CDR1 is SGHTA and CDR2 is FQGNSA. The junction had 6 bases not matched to a gene; V was cut back by 5 bases and J by 1 base. The length of the CDR3 is 15 residues.

V and J are TRBV18 and TRBJ2-5, with D perhaps TRBD2 (5 bases). The CDR3 sequence is 16 residues long. Trimming removed 4 bases at V and 2 bases at J, with 17 bases between. The germline V gene encodes CDR1 KGHSH and CDR2 LQKENI. CDR3 coding DNA: TGTGCCAGCTCACAGATGACAAGCCGACTACAAGAGACCCAGTACTTC. Protein product: CASSQMTSRLQETQYF. The full variable domain, its missing parts supplied by reference TRBV18 and TRBJ2-5, is NAGVMQNPRHLVRRRGQEARLRCSPMKGHSHVYWYRQLPEEGLKFMVYLQKENIIDESGMPKERFSAEFPKEGPSILRIQQVVRGDSAAYFCASSQMTSRLQETQYFGPGTRLLVL.

The chain uses TRBV18 and TRBJ1-4, with D unclear. CDR3 length: 14 residues. The V and J ends lost 4 bases and 4 bases respectively, with 10 bases between them. Germline CDR1 and CDR2: KGHSH and LQKENI. CDR3 region: CASSLTNNNEKLFF. The CDR3 bases are TGTGCCAGCTCACTGACAAACAATAATGAAAAACTGTTTTTT.

The V call is TRBV19, the J call TRBJ2-1; 13 bases agree with TRBD2. With 2 bases clipped from V and 10 bases from J, the junction kept 11 bases outside the gene matches. The CDR3 covers 17 residues. Germline lookup yields CDR1 LNHDA and CDR2 SQIVND (reference sequence). Here the CDR3 reads CASSIPGLAGADVEQFF. The CDR3 DNA follows: TGTGCCAGTAGTATACCAGGACTAGCGGGAGCCGACGTCGAGCAGTTCTTC.

This clone showed up just once. The chain has TRBV5-1 and TRBJ2-3; a possible D gene is TRBD1 (5 bases). Germline V lookup: CDR1 SGHRS, CDR2 YFSETQ. V lost 1 base and J 4 bases, leaving 7 bases between the germline ends. The CDR3 is made up of 13 amino acids. As DNA, the CDR3 is TGCGCCAGCAGCTTGCAGGGATCAGATACGCAGTATTTT. Translated, it gives CASSLQGSDTQYF.

The V and J genes are TRBV7-9 and TRBJ2-1; 11 bases are shared with TRBD2. CDR3 length: 16 amino acids. With V trimmed by 5 bases and J by 9 bases, 12 bases remained unmatched. CDR1 SEHNR and CDR2 FQNEAQ come from the germline V gene (reference sequence). For the CDR3, the DNA is TGTGCCAGCAGCCGCCACGTTAGCGGGAGGGCCGGTGAGCAGTTCTTC. Translated: CASSRHVSGRAGEQFF.

The chain carries TRBV11-2 and TRBJ2-5, with 9 bases that match TRBD2. The CDR3 loop spans 15 amino acids. Looked up from germline, CDR1 is SGHAT and CDR2 is FQNNGV. Losses at the gene ends were 1 base for V and 2 bases for J; bases not matched to a gene: 2. The CDR3 DNA reads TGTGCCAGCAGCTTAGCCCTAGCGGGACAAGAGACCCAGTACTTC. This codes for CASSLALAGQETQYF.

The chain uses TRBV7-2 and TRBJ2-3, with TRBD2 matching over 11 bases. V lost 0 bases, J lost 1 base, and 6 bases stayed unmatched. The CDR3 is made up of 18 amino acids. CDR1 is SGHTA, CDR2 FQGNSA, per germline. This chain's CDR3 is CASSLAPVLAGGTDTQYF. The CDR3 region has the DNA TGTGCCAGCAGCTTAGCGCCGGTACTAGCGGGGGGCACAGATACGCAGTATTTT.

The chain employs TRBV10-3 and TRBJ1-4; 10 bases are shared with TRBD1. V shed 5 bases, J shed 3 bases, and the junction held 12 bases outside the gene matches. Germline-derived CDR1 and CDR2 are ENHRY and SYGVKD. This CDR3 region has 18 residues. DNA for the CDR3: TGTGCCATCAGTCCCGGGACAGGGGCAAACCGGGCTAATGAAAAACTGTTTTTT. Protein sequence: CAISPGTGANRANEKLFF.

CDR3 sequence reads: CASSEGWREVGPQFF. The CDR3 coding sequence is TGTGCCAGCAGTGAAGGTTGGCGGGAGGTGGGCCCCCAGTTCTTC. The V call is TRBV25-1, the J call TRBJ2-1; 8 positions agree with TRBD2. The length of the CDR3 is 15 residues. V lost 2 bases to trimming and J lost 13 bases; unmatched junction nucleotides: 13. Germline assignment: CDR1 MGHDK and CDR2 SYGVNS.

The chain links TRBV29-1 to TRBJ2-1; 10 positions match TRBD2. The length of the CDR3 is 17 residues. In germline, CDR1 is SQVTM, CDR2 ANQGSEA. The V segment lost 2 bases and the J segment 0 bases; nucleotides outside the gene matches: 7. In DNA form, the CDR3 reads TGCAGCGTTGAACTAGCGGGAGTTTCCCCCTCCTACAATGAGCAGTTCTTC. Translated, it gives CSVELAGVSPSYNEQFF.

J is TRBJ2-5 and V is TRBV7-9; D possibly corresponds to TRBD1 (6 bases). CDR1 and CDR2 (germline): SEHNR, FQNEAQ (reference sequence). The length of the CDR3 is 15 residues. Trimming left V 5 bases short and J 5 bases short, with 18 bases between. CDR3 nucleotide sequence: TGTGCCAGCAGCCCCGCCGGCAGGGGCAGGGAGACCCAGTACTTC. It translates to CASSPAGRGRETQYF.

The chain has TRBV7-9 and TRBJ1-2, with 7 bases that match TRBD1. Losses at the gene ends were 5 bases for V and 8 bases for J; bases not matched to a gene: 14. The CDR3 is 15 amino acids. Germline values: CDR1 SEHNR, CDR2 FQNEAQ (reference sequence). The CDR3 loop reads CASSLPSSGGQGYTF. As DNA, the CDR3 is TGTGCCAGCAGCCTGCCCTCCTCAGGGGGACAGGGCTACACCTTC.

The V gene is TRBV19, the J gene TRBJ2-4; TRBD1 matches 9 bases. V gave up 1 base and J gave up 0 bases; unmatched junction bases: 7. The CDR3 extends over 18 amino acids. Germline lookup yields CDR1 LNHDA and CDR2 SQIVND (reference sequence). The CDR3 protein is CASSIAEYRGRAKNIQYF. The CDR3 nucleotides read TGTGCCAGTAGTATAGCCGAATACAGGGGGCGAGCCAAAAACATTCAGTACTTC.

The V and J genes are TRBV29-1 and TRBJ2-1; 13 bases fit TRBD2. This CDR3 has 13 residues. Germline lookup yields CDR1 SQVTM and CDR2 ANQGSEA. Trimming took 7 bases from V and 8 from J; bases not matched to a gene: 5. The CDR3 nucleotides are TGCAGCGCGGGACTAGCGGGAATCGATGAGCAGTTCTTC. Protein product: CSAGLAGIDEQFF.

The chain uses TRBV7-9 and TRBJ1-4; D perhaps matches TRBD1 (6 bases). This CDR3 contains 15 residues. Trimming left V 1 base short and J 2 bases short, with 8 bases between. CDR1 is SEHNR, CDR2 FQNEAQ, per germline (reference sequence). Here the CDR3 reads CASSLGRGTNEKLFF. The CDR3 DNA reads TGTGCCAGCAGCTTAGGAAGGGGGACTAATGAAAAACTGTTTTTT.

The CDR3 sequence is CASSLGTGESNYGYTF. The DNA of the CDR3 is TGTGCCAGCAGCTTAGGAACAGGGGAATCTAACTATGGCTACACCTTC. The chain couples TRBV7-2 to TRBJ1-2; 7 bases agree with TRBD1. Germline lookup yields CDR1 SGHTA and CDR2 FQGNSA. The CDR3 is made up of 16 amino acids. V gave up 1 base and J gave up 0 bases; unmatched junction bases: 5.